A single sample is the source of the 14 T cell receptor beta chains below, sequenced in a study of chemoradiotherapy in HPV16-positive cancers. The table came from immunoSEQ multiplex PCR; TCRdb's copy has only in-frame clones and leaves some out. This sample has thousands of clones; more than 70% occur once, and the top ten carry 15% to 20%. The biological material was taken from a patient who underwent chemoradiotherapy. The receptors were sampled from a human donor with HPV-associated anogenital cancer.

The CDR3 coding sequence is TGTGCCAGCAGCTTAGTTCCAGGCGAGCAGTACTTC. Translation gives CASSLVPGEQYF. V usage is TRBV11-1 and J usage is TRBJ2-5; D remains ambiguous. The J call is in doubt because the DNA end fits TRBJ2-7 better. The germline gives CDR1 SGHAT, CDR2 FQDESV (reference sequence). This CDR3 contains 12 residues.

This CDR3 reads CASSPFRGADNEQFF. For the CDR3, the DNA is TGTGCCAGCAGCCCCTTTCGGGGGGCAGACAATGAGCAGTTCTTC. The gene calls are TRBV9 and TRBJ2-1, with a possible D match to TRBD2 (7 bases). The germline CDR1 and CDR2 sequences are SGDLS and YYNGEE. Between the trimmed V and J ends, which lost 4 bases and 5 bases, there was a span of 16 bases. The CDR3 sequence is 15 residues long.

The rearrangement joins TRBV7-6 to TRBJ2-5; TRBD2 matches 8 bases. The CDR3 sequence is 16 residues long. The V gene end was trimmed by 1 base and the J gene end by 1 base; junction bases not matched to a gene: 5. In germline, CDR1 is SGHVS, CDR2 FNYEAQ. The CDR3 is CASSLGTSGLQETQYF. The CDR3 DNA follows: TGTGCCAGCAGCTTAGGCACTAGCGGACTCCAAGAGACCCAGTACTTC.

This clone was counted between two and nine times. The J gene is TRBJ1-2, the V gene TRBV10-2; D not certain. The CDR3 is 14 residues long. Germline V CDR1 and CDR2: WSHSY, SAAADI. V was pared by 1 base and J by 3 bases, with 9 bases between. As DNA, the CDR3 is TGCGCCAGCAGTGAGTACGCAGAGTACTATGGCTACACCTTC. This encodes CASSEYAEYYGYTF.

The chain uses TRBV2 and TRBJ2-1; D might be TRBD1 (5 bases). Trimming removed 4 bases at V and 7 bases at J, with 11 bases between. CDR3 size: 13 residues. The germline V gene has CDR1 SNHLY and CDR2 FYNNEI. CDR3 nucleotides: TGTGCCAGCAGTGGGCAGGGCATTAATGAGCAGTTCTTC. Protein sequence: CASSGQGINEQFF.

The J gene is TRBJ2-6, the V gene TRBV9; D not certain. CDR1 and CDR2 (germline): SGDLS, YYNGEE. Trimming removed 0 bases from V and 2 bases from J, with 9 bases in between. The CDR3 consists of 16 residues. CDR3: CASSVGSGTGANVLTF. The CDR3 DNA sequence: TGTGCCAGCAGCGTAGGCTCCGGTACTGGGGCCAACGTCCTGACTTTC.

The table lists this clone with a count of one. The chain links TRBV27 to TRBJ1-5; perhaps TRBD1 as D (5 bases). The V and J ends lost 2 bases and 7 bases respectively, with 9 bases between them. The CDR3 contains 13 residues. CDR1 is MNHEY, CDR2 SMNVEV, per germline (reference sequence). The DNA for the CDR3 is TGTGCCAGCAGTTTAAGGGGAAGACAGCCCCAGCATTTT. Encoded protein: CASSLRGRQPQHF.

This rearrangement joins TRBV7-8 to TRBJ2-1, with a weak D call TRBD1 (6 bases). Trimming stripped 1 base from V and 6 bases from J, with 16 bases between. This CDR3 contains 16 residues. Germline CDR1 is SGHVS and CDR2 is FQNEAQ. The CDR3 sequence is CASSLVGAGRVNEQFF. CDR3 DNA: TGTGCCAGCAGCTTAGTGGGGGCAGGGCGGGTCAATGAGCAGTTCTTC.

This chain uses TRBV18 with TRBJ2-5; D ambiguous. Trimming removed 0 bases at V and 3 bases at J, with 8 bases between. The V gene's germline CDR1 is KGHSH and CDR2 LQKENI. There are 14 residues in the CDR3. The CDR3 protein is CASSPPSWKETQYF. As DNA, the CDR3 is TGTGCCAGCTCACCACCCTCGTGGAAAGAGACCCAGTACTTC.

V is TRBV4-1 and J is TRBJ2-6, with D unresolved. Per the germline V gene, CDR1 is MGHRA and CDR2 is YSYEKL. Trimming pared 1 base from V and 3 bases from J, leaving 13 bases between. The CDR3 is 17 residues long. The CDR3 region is CASSQVIRVDGANVLTF. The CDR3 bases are TGCGCCAGCAGCCAAGTAATAAGGGTAGATGGGGCCAACGTCCTGACTTTC.

The CDR3 spells CASSLFGGMQYEQYF. CDR3 sequence (DNA): TGTGCCAGCAGTTTATTCGGTGGCATGCAGTACGAGCAGTACTTC. This sequence joins TRBV27 and TRBJ2-7; no definite D call. Germline V gene sequence: CDR1 MNHEY, CDR2 SMNVEV (reference sequence). CDR3 length equals 15 residues. V lost 1 base, J lost 4 bases, and 14 bases lay in between.

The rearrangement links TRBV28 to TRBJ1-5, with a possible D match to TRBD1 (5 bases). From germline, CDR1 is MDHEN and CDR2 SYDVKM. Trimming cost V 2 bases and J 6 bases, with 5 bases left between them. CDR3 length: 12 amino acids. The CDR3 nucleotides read TGTGCCAGCAGTTTACAGGGTCAGCCCCAGCATTTT. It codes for CASSLQGQPQHF.

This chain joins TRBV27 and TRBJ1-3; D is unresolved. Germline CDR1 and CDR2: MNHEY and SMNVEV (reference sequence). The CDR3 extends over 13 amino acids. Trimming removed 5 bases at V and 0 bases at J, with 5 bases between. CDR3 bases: TGTGCCAGCAGTCTTGGCTCTGGAAACACCATATATTTT. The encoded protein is CASSLGSGNTIYF.

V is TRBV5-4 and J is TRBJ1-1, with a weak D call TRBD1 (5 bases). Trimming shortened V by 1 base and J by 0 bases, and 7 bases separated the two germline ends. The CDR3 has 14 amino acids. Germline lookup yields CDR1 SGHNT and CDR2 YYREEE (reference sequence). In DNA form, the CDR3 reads TGTGCCAGCAGCTTGTCGGGGGTGAACACTGAAGCTTTCTTT. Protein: CASSLSGVNTEAFF.